This T cell receptor (beta chain) was identified during a study of T cell responses to AZD1222 COVID-19 vaccine. The assay was immunoSEQ multiplex PCR, and TCRdb's table has in-frame clones only and misses some. The sample has almost 50,000 clones, more than 65% seen once. The ends lost 5 bases at V and 9 bases at J; junction bases unmatched: 6. The CDR3 totals 15 residues. Looked up from germline, CDR1 is MNHEY and CDR2 is SMNVEV (reference sequence). The source is an adult in good health. The sequencing here drew on peripheral blood, taken on day 0 of MenACWY control vaccination. V gene TRBV27 combines with J gene TRBJ2-1; 14 bases line up with TRBD2. The chain's CDR3 is CASSGLAGGTGEQFF. The CDR3 nucleotides read TGTGCCAGCAGTGGACTAGCGGGGGGTACCGGTGAGCAGTTCTTC.